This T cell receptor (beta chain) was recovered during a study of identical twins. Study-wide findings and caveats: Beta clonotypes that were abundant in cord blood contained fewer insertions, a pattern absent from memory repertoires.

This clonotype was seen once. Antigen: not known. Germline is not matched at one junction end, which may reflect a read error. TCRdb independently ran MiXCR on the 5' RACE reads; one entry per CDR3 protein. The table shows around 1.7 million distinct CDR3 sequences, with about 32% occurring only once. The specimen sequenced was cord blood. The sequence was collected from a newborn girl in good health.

The CDR3 sequence is CASRDWGNTGAFF. CDR3 DNA sequence: TGTGCCAGCAGGGACTGGGGGAACACTGGAGCTTTCTTT. The gene calls are TRBV12-3 or TRBV12-4 and TRBJ1-1; maybe TRBD1 (5 bases). This CDR3 spans 13 amino acids.